This is a list of T cell receptor beta chains from one sample in a study of T cells in Graves' hyperthyroidism and ophthalmopathy. TCRdb used MiXCR to reprocess the multiplex PCR reads, holding one entry per CDR3 protein. This repertoire shows about 360,000 distinct CDR3 sequences, less than 15% found once; its top ten account for less than 10%. The sample comprised blood. These receptors were taken from a young woman with Graves' hyperthyroidism. The CDR3 runs from the conserved cysteine through the conserved F or W. D genes are given only for firm matches. Clone size, where shown, is once, few, many, or a class for clones that have expanded.

d_call: NA
j_call: TRBJ1-3
clone_size: many
v_call: TRBV27
cdr3_nt: TGTGCCAGCAGTTTATCGATCAATGGAAACACCATATATTTT
cdr3_aa: CASSLSINGNTIYF

d_call: NA
j_call: TRBJ2-3
clone_size: many
v_call: TRBV7-8
cdr3_nt: TGTGCCAGCAGCTTAAACGGGGGCCACACAGATACGCAGTATTTT
cdr3_aa: CASSLNGGHTDTQYF

d_call: NA
j_call: TRBJ2-1
clone_size: few
v_call: TRBV6-1
cdr3_nt: TGTGCCACCTCTGCCGGGGCCGGCAATGAGCAGTTCTTC
cdr3_aa: CATSAGAGNEQFF

d_call: NA
j_call: TRBJ2-7
clone_size: NA
v_call: TRBV6-9
cdr3_nt: TGTGCCAGCAGTTATAGGGTGTTCAGGGCCTACGAGCAGTACTTC
cdr3_aa: CASSYRVFRAYEQYF

d_call: NA
j_call: TRBJ1-5
clone_size: few
v_call: TRBV10-3
cdr3_nt: TGTGCCATCAGTGAGGGGGGAGGGAAGCCCCAGCATTTT
cdr3_aa: CAISEGGGKPQHF

d_call: TRBD2
j_call: TRBJ2-1
clone_size: many
v_call: TRBV20-1
cdr3_nt: TGCAGTGCTCTGGGACTAGCGGGAGGTGAGCAGTTCTTC
cdr3_aa: CSALGLAGGEQFF

d_call: NA
j_call: TRBJ1-1
clone_size: many
v_call: TRBV28
cdr3_nt: TGTGCCAGCAGTTTAGGAGACAGGAACACTGAAGCTTTCTTT
cdr3_aa: CASSLGDRNTEAFF

d_call: NA
j_call: TRBJ2-7
clone_size: many
v_call: TRBV12-5
cdr3_nt: TGTGCTAGTGGTACCTTGGAGCAGTACTTC
cdr3_aa: CASGTLEQYF

d_call: NA
j_call: TRBJ1-5
clone_size: few
v_call: TRBV6-2/TRBV6-3
cdr3_nt: TGTGCCAGCAGTTCTCAATATCAGCCCCAGCATTTT
cdr3_aa: CASSSQYQPQHF

d_call: NA
j_call: TRBJ1-4
clone_size: many
v_call: TRBV2
cdr3_nt: TGTGCCAGCCACAGGGATGTGAATGAAAAACTGTTTTTT
cdr3_aa: CASHRDVNEKLFF

d_call: NA
j_call: TRBJ2-5
clone_size: few
v_call: TRBV5-1
cdr3_nt: TGCGCCAGCCGCTACACCGGCTTTTGGGAGACCCAGTACTTC
cdr3_aa: CASRYTGFWETQYF

d_call: NA
j_call: TRBJ1-6
clone_size: NA
v_call: TRBV5-1
cdr3_nt: TGCGCCAGCAGCTTGGTGGGATCCACCAATAATTCACCCCTCCACTTT
cdr3_aa: CASSLVGSTNNSPLHF

d_call: NA
j_call: TRBJ2-3
clone_size: NA
v_call: TRBV9
cdr3_nt: TGTGCCAGCAGCGTAGTTTCAGGAGATACGCAGTATTTT
cdr3_aa: CASSVVSGDTQYF

d_call: NA
j_call: TRBJ1-3
clone_size: NA
v_call: TRBV5-1
cdr3_nt: TGCGCCAGCAGGGAAGGGGTCTCTGGAAACACCATATATTTT
cdr3_aa: CASREGVSGNTIYF

d_call: NA
j_call: TRBJ1-3
clone_size: NA
v_call: TRBV11-2
cdr3_nt: TGTGCCAGCAGTCTAGGGATCGGAAACACCATATATTTT
cdr3_aa: CASSLGIGNTIYF

d_call: NA
j_call: TRBJ2-7
clone_size: many
v_call: TRBV10-3
cdr3_nt: TGTGCCATCAGTGAAGACCTTAAAAGCTACGAGCAGTACTTC
cdr3_aa: CAISEDLKSYEQYF

d_call: NA
j_call: TRBJ2-7
clone_size: NA
v_call: TRBV5-6
cdr3_nt: TGTGCCAGCAGCTTGGCCAGTCGGCGGTCGGGACGAAGCTCCTACGAGCAGTACTTC
cdr3_aa: CASSLASRRSGRSSYEQYF

d_call: NA
j_call: TRBJ2-3
clone_size: few
v_call: TRBV6-1
cdr3_nt: TGTGCCAGCAGTACAGGGATTGGAGACACAGATACGCAGTATTTT
cdr3_aa: CASSTGIGDTDTQYF

d_call: TRBD1
j_call: TRBJ2-1
clone_size: many
v_call: TRBV7-3
cdr3_nt: TGTGCCAGCAGCCGCAACCATTTCGGGACAGCCCACAATGAGCAGTTCTTC
cdr3_aa: CASSRNHFGTAHNEQFF

d_call: NA
j_call: TRBJ2-4
clone_size: few
v_call: TRBV4-1
cdr3_nt: TGCGCCAGCAGCCAAACGGGGTGGGGGGACATTCAGTACTTC
cdr3_aa: CASSQTGWGDIQYF

d_call: TRBD2
j_call: TRBJ2-7
clone_size: few
v_call: TRBV24-1
cdr3_nt: TGTGCCACCAGTGATTCCTCTAGCGGCCGCTACGAGCAGTACTTC
cdr3_aa: CATSDSSSGRYEQYF

d_call: NA
j_call: TRBJ1-5
clone_size: many
v_call: TRBV6-1
cdr3_nt: TGTGCCAGCAGTGAATCGCAGGCGGAGCCCCAGCATTTT
cdr3_aa: CASSESQAEPQHF

d_call: NA
j_call: TRBJ1-1
clone_size: few
v_call: TRBV5-5
cdr3_nt: TGTGCCAGCTCACCTGGGTCCGGGGACACTGAAGCTTTCTTT
cdr3_aa: CASSPGSGDTEAFF

d_call: TRBD2
j_call: TRBJ2-1
clone_size: many
v_call: TRBV3-1
cdr3_nt: TGTGCCAGCAGCCAAGAGGGGCGGGGGGTTTATAACAATGAGCAGTTCTTC
cdr3_aa: CASSQEGRGVYNNEQFF

d_call: TRBD1
j_call: TRBJ1-2
clone_size: many
v_call: TRBV2
cdr3_nt: TGTGCCAGCAGGGGGCCCACAGGGGAGAACTATGGCTACACCTTC
cdr3_aa: CASRGPTGENYGYTF

d_call: NA
j_call: TRBJ1-6
clone_size: few
v_call: TRBV27
cdr3_nt: TGTGCCAGCAGCTTAGACGCGTCAATTTCACCCCTCCACTTT
cdr3_aa: CASSLDASISPLHF

d_call: NA
j_call: TRBJ1-5
clone_size: NA
v_call: TRBV5-6
cdr3_nt: TGTGCCAGCAACCCGTGGGGCAGCGATGAAGGGGCCCAGCATTTT
cdr3_aa: CASNPWGSDEGAQHF

d_call: NA
j_call: TRBJ2-5
clone_size: many
v_call: TRBV3-1
cdr3_nt: TGTGCCAGCAGCTCAGGACCTCCCCAAGAGACCCAGTACTTC
cdr3_aa: CASSSGPPQETQYF

d_call: NA
j_call: TRBJ2-4
clone_size: few
v_call: TRBV5-6
cdr3_nt: TGTGCCAGCAGCCCAATAGACAGGGAGGTGGACATTCAGTACTTC
cdr3_aa: CASSPIDREVDIQYF

d_call: NA
j_call: TRBJ1-3
clone_size: few
v_call: TRBV28
cdr3_nt: TGTGCCAGCAGCCAACCCCAAGGAGTAGATGGCATATATTTT
cdr3_aa: CASSQPQGVDGIYF

d_call: TRBD1
j_call: TRBJ1-3
clone_size: many
v_call: TRBV7-2
cdr3_nt: TGTGCCAGCAGCTTAAAGGGACAGAGTATACTCTCTGGAAACACCATATATTTT
cdr3_aa: CASSLKGQSILSGNTIYF

d_call: NA
j_call: TRBJ2-2
clone_size: once
v_call: TRBV9
cdr3_nt: TGTGCCAGCAGCGTAGTGGGGGGGCAAGACGGGGAGCTGTTTTTT
cdr3_aa: CASSVVGGQDGELFF

d_call: TRBD2
j_call: TRBJ2-1
clone_size: many
v_call: TRBV6-1
cdr3_nt: TGTGCTACCGGGGGGGATAGGTCCTACAATGAGCAGTTCTTC
cdr3_aa: CATGGDRSYNEQFF

d_call: NA
j_call: TRBJ1-1
clone_size: many
v_call: TRBV29-1
cdr3_nt: TGCAGCGTTGATAGGCAGGTCTTTGAAGCTTTCTTT
cdr3_aa: CSVDRQVFEAFF

d_call: NA
j_call: TRBJ1-2
clone_size: many
v_call: TRBV3-1
cdr3_nt: TGTGCCAGCAGGGGACCCAGCGGCTACACCTTC
cdr3_aa: CASRGPSGYTF

d_call: NA
j_call: TRBJ2-3
clone_size: many
v_call: TRBV27
cdr3_nt: TGTGCCAGCAGTTTATCGAGACGGGGGGCCACAGATACGCAGTATTTT
cdr3_aa: CASSLSRRGATDTQYF

d_call: TRBD2
j_call: TRBJ2-7
clone_size: NA
v_call: TRBV5-1
cdr3_nt: TGCGCCAGCAGCTCTAGCGGGGGCCTACCCATGGAGCAGTACTTC
cdr3_aa: CASSSSGGLPMEQYF

d_call: NA
j_call: TRBJ1-4
clone_size: many
v_call: TRBV28
cdr3_nt: TGTGCCAGCACCGCCACGGGGAGCGGAGGAGAAAAACTGTTTTTT
cdr3_aa: CASTATGSGGEKLFF

d_call: TRBD1
j_call: TRBJ2-5
clone_size: many
v_call: TRBV27
cdr3_nt: TGTGCCAGCAGTGTCCTCGGGCAGGGGGAAGAGACCCAGTACTTC
cdr3_aa: CASSVLGQGEETQYF

d_call: TRBD2
j_call: TRBJ2-7
clone_size: many
v_call: TRBV7-9
cdr3_nt: TGTGCCAGCAGCTACCCGGGAGGACCCGCTTCCTACGAGCAGTACTTC
cdr3_aa: CASSYPGGPASYEQYF

d_call: NA
j_call: TRBJ1-2
clone_size: many
v_call: TRBV28
cdr3_nt: TGTGCCAGCCTCCCGGGAGGTTCAGACTATGGCTACACCTTC
cdr3_aa: CASLPGGSDYGYTF

d_call: TRBD1
j_call: TRBJ2-5
clone_size: many
v_call: TRBV10-3
cdr3_nt: TGTGCCATCAGTGAGTCGCAGGGGGCGGGCGGCGAGACCCAGTACTTC
cdr3_aa: CAISESQGAGGETQYF

d_call: NA
j_call: TRBJ2-5
clone_size: NA
v_call: TRBV10-2
cdr3_nt: TGCGCCAGCAGTATAGCGGTCTGGGAGACCCAGTACTTC
cdr3_aa: CASSIAVWETQYF

d_call: NA
j_call: TRBJ2-2
clone_size: many
v_call: TRBV18
cdr3_nt: TGTGCCAGCTCACCAGGGGAGGACGGGGAGCTGTTTTTT
cdr3_aa: CASSPGEDGELFF

d_call: TRBD2
j_call: TRBJ2-3
clone_size: NA
v_call: TRBV29-1
cdr3_nt: TGCAGCGTTGAAGGAATAGCGGGGGAGCGCACAGATACGCAGTATTTT
cdr3_aa: CSVEGIAGERTDTQYF

d_call: TRBD1
j_call: TRBJ2-1
clone_size: NA
v_call: TRBV7-9
cdr3_nt: TGTGCCATCTCCGAGGGGGCGGACAATGAGCAGTTCTTC
cdr3_aa: CAISEGADNEQFF

d_call: TRBD2
j_call: TRBJ2-1
clone_size: many
v_call: TRBV28
cdr3_nt: TGTGCCAGCAGCCGAGGCTGGGAGGGCCTGGGTTATAAGTTCTTC
cdr3_aa: CASSRGWEGLGYKFF

d_call: NA
j_call: TRBJ1-1
clone_size: NA
v_call: TRBV7-8
cdr3_nt: TGTGCCAGCAGCTTATTGATTCTTCCGATGAACACTGAAGCTTTCTTT
cdr3_aa: CASSLLILPMNTEAFF

d_call: NA
j_call: TRBJ1-1
clone_size: many
v_call: TRBV18
cdr3_nt: TGTGCCAGCTCACCAGTTTGGGGAGAGGGCACTGAAGCTTTCTTT
cdr3_aa: CASSPVWGEGTEAFF

d_call: NA
j_call: TRBJ1-2
clone_size: many
v_call: TRBV6-1
cdr3_nt: TGTGCCAGCTTCGGGCAGCTTATCGGGGATGGCTACACCTTC
cdr3_aa: CASFGQLIGDGYTF

d_call: NA
j_call: TRBJ2-5
clone_size: few
v_call: TRBV5-1
cdr3_nt: TGCGCCAGCAGCTTGGATGGCGTTGAGACCCAGTACTTC
cdr3_aa: CASSLDGVETQYF

d_call: NA
j_call: TRBJ1-1
clone_size: few
v_call: TRBV27
cdr3_nt: TGTGCCTCCCTAGGGGCTTCGAACACTGAAGCTTTCTTT
cdr3_aa: CASLGASNTEAFF

d_call: NA
j_call: TRBJ2-3
clone_size: many
v_call: TRBV20-1
cdr3_nt: TGCAGTGCTAGGGGACCGGTCACAGATACGCAGTATTTT
cdr3_aa: CSARGPVTDTQYF

d_call: NA
j_call: TRBJ2-1
clone_size: many
v_call: TRBV20-1
cdr3_nt: TGCAGTGCTAGGGACCTGAGCGGAGGATACAATGAGCAGTTCTTC
cdr3_aa: CSARDLSGGYNEQFF

d_call: NA
j_call: TRBJ1-6
clone_size: NA
v_call: TRBV30
cdr3_nt: TGTGCCTGGAGTACGATCAGGGTAACCTATAATTCACCCCTCCACTTT
cdr3_aa: CAWSTIRVTYNSPLHF